These 2 T cell receptor beta chains were all obtained from the same sample, sequenced in a study of T cell responses to AZD1222 COVID-19 vaccine. TCRdb's copy holds only in-frame clones and misses some; the assay was immunoSEQ multiplex PCR. The data hold some 120,000 clones, with approximately 85% observed a single time. The specimen was peripheral blood, collected on day 0 of AZD1222 vaccination. The receptors were gathered from an adult in good health.

This chain connects TRBV6-1 to TRBJ1-1; tentatively, D is TRBD1 (5 bases). V dropped 2 bases and J dropped 3 bases, with 16 bases sitting between them. The CDR3 totals 16 residues. CDR1 is MNHNS and CDR2 is SASEGT in the germline V gene. CDR3 in amino acids: CASSESAGTLHTEAFF. CDR3 DNA: TGTGCCAGCAGTGAATCCGCGGGGACGCTCCACACTGAAGCTTTCTTT.

Concerning this clone itself: Its ends do not fully match the called genes, so a read error is possible. This chain uses TRBV10-3 with TRBJ2-3, with D possibly matching TRBD1 (5 bases). This CDR3 region has 12 residues. Germline V gene lookup returns CDR1 ENHRY and CDR2 SYGVKD. The CDR3 sequence is CAISESNRPENF. CDR3 in DNA: TGTGCCATCAGTGAGTCGAACAGGCCGGAGAATTTT.